Below, 11 T cell receptor beta chains from the same sample are listed, as sequenced in a study of CD8 T cells in Susac syndrome. An amount of RNA that ranged from roughly 0.45 to 1 ug was reverse transcribed with random hexamers. TCRdb re-called the immunoSEQ multiplex PCR reads with MiXCR, one entry per CDR3 protein. The profile shows hundreds of thousands of distinct CDR3 sequences, 93% of them singletons. Source material: CD4+ T cells from PBMCs. All receptors derive from a human donor with multiple sclerosis.

The chain is built from TRBV18 and TRBJ1-2, with 9 bases matching TRBD1. V lost 3 bases, J lost 4 bases, and 6 bases stayed unmatched. Per the germline V gene, CDR1 is KGHSH and CDR2 is LQKENI. This CDR3 region has 15 residues. CDR3 in DNA: TGTGCCAGCTCACCTTTGGACAGGGGAAGCTATGGCTACACCTTC. This gives the protein CASSPLDRGSYGYTF.

J is TRBJ1-3 and V is TRBV6-5, with a possible D match to TRBD1 (5 bases). V gave up 5 bases and J gave up 7 bases, with 6 bases separating them. The germline V gene has CDR1 MNHEY and CDR2 SVGAGI. The CDR3 has 11 residues. CDR3 region: CASSKGNTIYF. CDR3 DNA: TGTGCCAGCAGTAAGGGGAACACCATATATTTT.

V is TRBV5-1 and J is TRBJ2-5; no clear D. V gave up 0 bases and J gave up 4 bases, with 10 bases separating them. The CDR3 has 14 amino acids. CDR1 and CDR2 from the germline V gene are SGHRS and YFSETQ. CDR3: CASSLAGSGETQYF. CDR3 coding DNA: TGCGCCAGCAGCTTGGCCGGGTCTGGAGAGACCCAGTACTTC.

This clonotype was found a few times. The CDR3 sequence is CASSLAGASGEQYF. The CDR3 region has the DNA TGTGCCAGCAGCTTGGCCGGAGCCTCGGGTGAGCAGTACTTC. The J gene is TRBJ2-7, the V gene TRBV5-4; no firm D call. The V end lost 0 bases, the J end lost 7 bases, and 14 bases lay between the germline ends. The V gene's germline CDR1 is SGHNT and CDR2 YYREEE (reference sequence). The CDR3 spans 14 residues.

The chain combines TRBV19 with TRBJ2-1, with 7 bases aligning to TRBD1. This CDR3 spans 13 amino acids. CDR1 and CDR2 (germline): LNHDA, SQIVND (reference sequence). V was pared by 5 bases and J by 5 bases, with 3 bases of the junction left unmatched. CDR3 residues: CASSLDRHNEQFF. The CDR3 nucleotides read TGTGCCAGTAGTCTGGACAGGCACAATGAGCAGTTCTTC.

The chain joins TRBV30 to TRBJ2-7; TRBD1 matches at 7 bases. The germline gives CDR1 GTSNPN, CDR2 SVGIG (reference sequence). The CDR3 spans 16 residues. Trimming removed 0 bases from V and 1 base from J; junction bases left unmatched: 9. CDR3 residues: CAWSVRVGRGSYEQYF. The CDR3 coding sequence is TGTGCCTGGAGTGTACGAGTGGGCAGGGGGTCCTACGAGCAGTACTTC. The variable domain in full, with the rest retrieved from reference TRBV30 and TRBJ2-7, is SQTIHQWPATLVQPVGSPLSLECTVEGTSNPNLYWYRQAAGRGLQLLFYSVGIGQISSEVPQNLSASRPQDRQFILSSKKLLLSDSGFYLCAWSVRVGRGSYEQYFGPGTRLTVT.

This chain connects TRBV7-9 to TRBJ2-3, with 7 positions matching TRBD2. The CDR3 has 13 residues. Germline CDR1 SEHNR, CDR2 FQNEAQ (reference sequence). V was clipped by 5 bases and J by 7 bases; unmatched bases: 6. CDR3 nucleotides: TGTGCCAGCAGCCACCCAGCGGGGCATACGCAGTATTTT. It specifies CASSHPAGHTQYF.

The chain is built from TRBV12-5 and TRBJ2-5; D perhaps matches TRBD1 (7 bases). Germline V gene data show CDR1 as LGHNT and CDR2 as FRNRAP. V gave up 5 bases and J gave up 2 bases, with 15 bases separating them. The CDR3 is 15 amino acids. The CDR3 sequence is CASGEEGQLQETQYF. In nucleotides, the CDR3 is TGTGCTAGTGGTGAGGAGGGACAGTTACAAGAGACCCAGTACTTC.

The V and J genes are TRBV5-1 and TRBJ2-7; possibly TRBD2 for D (5 bases). CDR3 length: 14 amino acids. V dropped 5 bases and J dropped 2 bases, with 14 bases sitting between them. Per germline, CDR1 SGHRS and CDR2 YFSETQ. For the CDR3, the DNA is TGCGCCAGCAGGAAGGCGACGGGAACCTACGAGCAGTACTTC. It codes for CASRKATGTYEQYF.

The J gene is TRBJ2-1, the V gene TRBV12-3 or TRBV12-4, with TRBD1 as a possible D gene (5 bases). This CDR3 contains 15 residues. V dropped 2 bases and J dropped 6 bases, with 14 bases sitting between them. Written as DNA, the CDR3 is TGTGCCAGCAGTTTATCCCGGCAGGGTTTCAATGAGCAGTTCTTC. Encoded protein: CASSLSRQGFNEQFF.

CDR3 DNA: TGTGCCAGCAGCCAAGGGACAGAAGGAAACACCATATATTTT. Amino acid sequence: CASSQGTEGNTIYF. The chain has TRBV4-2 and TRBJ1-3; TRBD1 is a possible D gene (6 bases). The CDR3 totals 14 residues. V gave up 1 base and J gave up 4 bases, with 8 bases separating them. The germline V gene encodes CDR1 LGHNA and CDR2 YNFKEQ.